This paragraph covers one T cell receptor beta chain sequence. Its target is not known. The data were taken from a study of CD8+ T cells in alopecia areata. The authors extracted RNA and reverse transcribed it into cDNA as the sequencing template. The repertoire was sequenced with immunoSEQ multiplex PCR; TCRdb's copy has only in-frame clones and lacks some. The table shows 150,000 or so clones, with around 47% occurring only once. Study-wide results and caveats: Lesional scalp, notably in alopecia totalis/universalis, had clonality above that of normal scalp.

The V end lost 0 bases, the J end lost 2 bases, and 7 bases lay between the germline ends. The CDR3 loop spans 14 amino acids. Germline CDR1 is SGHRS and CDR2 is YFSETQ. Sequencing was done on a sample of CD4+ T cells sorted from blood. The rearrangement joins TRBV5-1 to TRBJ2-3, with D tentatively TRBD1 (6 bases). This sequence originates from a human donor with alopecia areata. The DNA of the CDR3 is TGCGCCAGCAGCTTGGGACAGGCCACAGATACGCAGTATTTT. It specifies CASSLGQATDTQYF.